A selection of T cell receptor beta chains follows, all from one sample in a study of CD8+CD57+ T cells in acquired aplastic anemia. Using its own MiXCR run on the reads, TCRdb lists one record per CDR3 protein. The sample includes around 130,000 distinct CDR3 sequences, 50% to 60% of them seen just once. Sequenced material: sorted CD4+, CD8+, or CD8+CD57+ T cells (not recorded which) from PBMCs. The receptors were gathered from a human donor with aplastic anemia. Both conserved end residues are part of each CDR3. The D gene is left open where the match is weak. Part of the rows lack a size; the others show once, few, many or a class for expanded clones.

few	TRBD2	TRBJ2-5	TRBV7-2	CASSLGAGVYF	TGTGCCAGTAGCTTAGGGGCGGGAGTGTACTTC
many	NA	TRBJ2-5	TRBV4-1	CASSQALGGETQYF	TGCGCCAGCAGCCAAGCATTGGGGGGCGAGACCCAGTACTTC
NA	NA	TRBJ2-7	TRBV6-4	CASSESGDYYEQYF	TGTGCCAGCAGTGAATCCGGTGACTACTACGAGCAGTACTTC
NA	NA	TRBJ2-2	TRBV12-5	CASGFTGELFF	TGTGCTAGTGGTTTTACCGGGGAGCTGTTTTTT
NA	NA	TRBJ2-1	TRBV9	CASSVGDQGGEQFF	TGTGCCAGCAGCGTAGGTGACCAGGGCGGGGAGCAGTTCTTC
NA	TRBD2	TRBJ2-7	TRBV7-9	CARLAGSGYEQYF	TGTGCCAGGCTAGCGGGCTCGGGGTACGAGCAGTACTTC
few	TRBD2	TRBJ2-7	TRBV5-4	CASSLLGGAGEQYF	TGTGCCAGCAGCTTGCTCGGGGGGGCCGGGGAGCAGTACTTC
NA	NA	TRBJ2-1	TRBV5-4	CASSQGGENEQFF	TGTGCCAGCAGCCAAGGGGGGGAAAATGAGCAGTTCTTC
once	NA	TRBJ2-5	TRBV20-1	CSAPDARTQETQYF	TGCAGTGCCCCCGACGCCCGGACCCAAGAGACCCAGTACTTC
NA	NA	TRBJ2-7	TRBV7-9	CASSGLGGLAVLYF	TGTGCCAGCAGCGGACTAGGGGGACTCGCCGTATTGTACTTC
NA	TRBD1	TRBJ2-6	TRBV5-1	CASSLSGQGYSGANVLTF	TGCGCCAGCAGCTTGTCTGGACAGGGCTACTCTGGGGCCAACGTCCTGACTTTC
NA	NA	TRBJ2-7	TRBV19	CASSEILSYEQYF	TGTGCCAGTAGTGAGATCCTGTCCTACGAGCAGTACTTC
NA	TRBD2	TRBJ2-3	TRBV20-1	CSEGGLNTDTQYF	TGCAGTGAGGGAGGGCTAAACACAGATACGCAGTATTTT
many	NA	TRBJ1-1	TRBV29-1	CSVDLQGRNTEAFF	TGCAGCGTTGACTTGCAGGGAAGGAACACTGAAGCTTTCTTT
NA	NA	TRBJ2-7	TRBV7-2	CASSPGTGWGEQYF	TGTGCCAGCAGCCCCGGTACGGGCTGGGGCGAGCAGTACTTC
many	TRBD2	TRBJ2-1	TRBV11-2	CASSLVAGGYNEQFF	TGTGCCAGCAGCTTAGTAGCGGGGGGCTACAATGAGCAGTTCTTC
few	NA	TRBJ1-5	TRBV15	CATSRDRGEHQPQHF	TGTGCCACCAGCAGAGATAGGGGTGAACATCAGCCCCAGCATTTT
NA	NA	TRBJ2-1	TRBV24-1	CATSSNHRDDEQFF	TGTGCCACCAGTTCAAATCACAGGGACGATGAGCAGTTCTTC
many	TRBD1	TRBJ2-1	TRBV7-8	CASSLKGQTGNEQFF	TGTGCCAGCAGCTTAAAGGGACAGACGGGGAATGAGCAGTTCTTC